Following are 17 T cell receptor beta chains from one sample sequenced in a study of technical replicates of blood from several donors. Sequencing used immunoSEQ multiplex PCR; TCRdb keeps in-frame clones, though not all of them. The data hold approximately 79,000 clones, with 85% to 95% observed a single time. Material: T cells isolated from PBMCs. The receptors were sampled from a human donor in good health.

This sequence joins TRBV10-3 and TRBJ2-1; 10 bases align to TRBD2. V shed 5 bases, J shed 3 bases, and the junction held 7 bases outside the gene matches. The CDR3 length is 16 residues. Per the germline V gene, CDR1 is ENHRY and CDR2 is SYGVKD. The CDR3 DNA sequence: TGTGCCATCAGTACGCAGCGGGAGGGTCACTACAATGAGCAGTTCTTC. Protein: CAISTQREGHYNEQFF.

The CDR3 sequence: CASSFLTSFYEQYF. The CDR3 DNA reads as TGTGCCAGCAGTTTCCTGACTAGCTTCTACGAGCAGTACTTC. The chain joins TRBV27 to TRBJ2-7; the match to TRBD2 covers 7 bases. Germline-derived CDR1 and CDR2 are MNHEY and SMNVEV (reference sequence). The CDR3 is 14 amino acids. Trimming cost V 3 bases and J 3 bases; bases outside gene matches: 5.

The chain recombines TRBV10-1 with TRBJ1-4; TRBD1 aligns across 7 bases. The germline V gene has CDR1 WNHNN and CDR2 SYGVQD (reference sequence). With 0 bases clipped from V and 4 bases from J, the junction kept 2 bases outside the gene matches. The CDR3 is 15 amino acids. The CDR3 DNA reads as TGCGCCAGCAGTGAGTCGAGGACAGGTAATGAAAAACTGTTTTTT. Protein: CASSESRTGNEKLFF.

The V gene is TRBV14, the J gene TRBJ1-1; D may be TRBD1 (5 bases). With 4 bases removed from V and 4 bases from J, the gap between germline ends came to 13 bases. Looked up from germline, CDR1 is SGHDN and CDR2 is FVKESK. CDR3 length equals 14 residues. CDR3 amino acids: CASSLYRRGTEAFF. For the CDR3, the DNA is TGTGCCAGCAGCCTATACAGGCGGGGCACTGAAGCTTTCTTT. Using reference TRBV14 and TRBJ1-1 for the parts outside the CDR3, the full variable domain is EAGVTQFPSHSVIEKGQTVTLRCDPISGHDNLYWYRRVMGKEIKFLLHFVKESKQDESGMPNNRFLAERTGGTYSTLKVQPAELEDSGVYFCASSLYRRGTEAFFGQGTRLTVV.

This clone appeared once. The J gene is TRBJ1-1, the V gene TRBV2, with a tentative D call TRBD1 (5 bases). CDR3 length: 15 amino acids. Germline-derived CDR1 and CDR2 are SNHLY and FYNNEI. Trimming removed 0 bases at V and 7 bases at J, with 15 bases between. The CDR3 DNA follows: TGTGCCAGCAGTGAAGCGCTTCCAGGGCGCAGTGAAGCTTTCTTT. Translation gives CASSEALPGRSEAFF. Drawing the rest from reference TRBV2 and TRBJ1-1, the complete variable domain is EPEVTQTPSHQVTQMGQEVILRCVPISNHLYFYWYRQILGQKVEFLVSFYNNEISEKSEIFDDQFSVERPDGSNFTLKIRSTKLEDSAMYFCASSEALPGRSEAFFGQGTRLTVV.

This chain links TRBV2 with TRBJ1-2, with D maybe TRBD1 (6 bases). Germline V gene lookup returns CDR1 SNHLY and CDR2 FYNNEI. This CDR3 spans 12 amino acids. With 7 bases removed from V and 6 bases from J, the gap between germline ends came to 12 bases. CDR3 nucleotide sequence: TGTGCCAGCACAGACAGGATTCATGGCTACACCTTC. Amino acid sequence: CASTDRIHGYTF.

The J gene is TRBJ2-2, the V gene TRBV13; TRBD2 matches at 12 bases. The V gene's germline CDR1 is PRHDT and CDR2 FYEKMQ (reference sequence). Trimming cost V 5 bases and J 0 bases; bases outside gene matches: 4. The CDR3 covers 17 residues. CDR3 amino acids: CASSPTSGSTNTGELFF. As DNA, the CDR3 is TGTGCCAGCAGCCCGACTAGCGGGAGCACGAACACCGGGGAGCTGTTTTTT.

This clone is a singleton in its sample. This sequence joins TRBV11-3 and TRBJ2-1, with no clear D. The CDR3 has 12 amino acids. Germline V lookup: CDR1 SGHNT, CDR2 YENEEA. The germline V and J ends were trimmed by 4 bases and 6 bases, with 7 bases remaining between them. The CDR3 is CASSYVANEQFF. The CDR3 DNA reads as TGTGCCAGCAGCTACGTAGCCAATGAGCAGTTCTTC.

The genes are TRBV4-3 and TRBJ2-2; D is uncertain. Looked up from germline, CDR1 is LGHNA and CDR2 is YSLEER. This CDR3 has 14 amino acids. Trimming shortened V by 0 bases and J by 4 bases, and 6 bases separated the two germline ends. The CDR3 loop reads CASSQEYSTGELFF. CDR3 bases: TGCGCCAGCAGCCAAGAGTACTCCACCGGGGAGCTGTTTTTT.

For the CDR3, the DNA is TGTGCCAGCAGCCCCCGCTTGGGCGGGAAAGCAGATACGCAGTATTTT. It is translated as CASSPRLGGKADTQYF. The chain couples TRBV7-2 to TRBJ2-3, with D tentatively TRBD2 (6 bases). CDR1 is SGHTA, CDR2 FQGNSA, per germline. Trimming shortened V by 5 bases and J by 4 bases, and 19 bases separated the two germline ends. This CDR3 has 16 amino acids.

This rearrangement joins TRBV6-1 to TRBJ1-2; possible D gene TRBD1, 5 bases. The CDR3 is made up of 12 amino acids. V was pared by 6 bases and J by 4 bases, with 9 bases between. The germline V gene encodes CDR1 MNHNS and CDR2 SASEGT. The CDR3 protein is CASSSTGYGYTF. In nucleotides, the CDR3 is TGTGCCAGCAGCTCAACAGGCTATGGCTACACCTTC.

The chain couples TRBV7-6 to TRBJ2-1; 11 positions match TRBD2. V shed 8 bases, J shed 4 bases, and the junction held 7 bases outside the gene matches. This CDR3 is 15 amino acids long. Germline assignment: CDR1 SGHVS and CDR2 FNYEAQ. CDR3 nucleotides: TGTGCCAGCTCAATAGCGGGAGGGTTATACAATGAGCAGTTCTTC. Amino acids: CASSIAGGLYNEQFF.

The chain uses TRBV6-5 and TRBJ2-2, with D possibly TRBD2 on 5 matching bases. With 6 bases removed from V and 3 bases from J, the gap between germline ends came to 11 bases. CDR1 and CDR2 (germline): MNHEY, SVGAGI. The CDR3 contains 14 residues. The CDR3 reads CASRFAGYTGELFF. The CDR3 DNA reads TGTGCCAGCAGGTTCGCGGGCTACACCGGGGAGCTGTTTTTT.

The chain combines TRBV23-1 with TRBJ1-3; D is possibly TRBD1 (6 bases). TRBV23-1 falls under the ORF class, with uncertain function. V was cut by 2 bases and J by 0 bases, with 11 bases left in between. The CDR3 covers 16 residues. DNA for the CDR3: TGCGCCAGCAGTCAACGGACAGAATACTCTGGAAACACCATATATTTT. This codes for CASSQRTEYSGNTIYF.

This chain uses TRBV9 with TRBJ1-1; maybe TRBD1 (5 bases). This CDR3 region has 15 residues. The V end lost 4 bases, the J end lost 0 bases, and 13 bases lay between the germline ends. Germline lookup yields CDR1 SGDLS and CDR2 YYNGEE. In DNA, the CDR3 is TGTGCCAGCAGCACGCACGGGGGTATGAACACTGAAGCTTTCTTT. This gives the protein CASSTHGGMNTEAFF.

This sequence joins TRBV28 and TRBJ1-2; TRBD1 matches 9 bases. V lost 7 bases to trimming and J lost 8 bases; unmatched junction nucleotides: 5. Germline V lookup: CDR1 MDHEN, CDR2 SYDVKM. This CDR3 region has 12 residues. The CDR3 sequence: CASNTGGRGYTF. The DNA for the CDR3 is TGTGCCAGCAATACAGGGGGCCGGGGCTACACCTTC.

The chain joins TRBV5-1 to TRBJ2-7, with 8 bases aligning to TRBD1. The V gene's germline CDR1 is SGHRS and CDR2 YFSETQ. The CDR3 totals 12 residues. V gave up 7 bases and J gave up 1 base; unmatched junction bases: 1. CDR3 nucleotide sequence: TGCGCCAGCGGGACAGGTTCCTACGAGCAGTACTTC. It encodes CASGTGSYEQYF. The full variable domain, rest sourced from reference TRBV5-1 and TRBJ2-7, is KAGVTQTPRYLIKTRGQQVTLSCSPISGHRSVSWYQQTPGQGLQFLFEYFSETQRNKGNFPGRFSGRQFSNSRSEMNVSTLELGDSALYLCASGTGSYEQYFGPGTRLTVT.